This TCR beta chain appears in the sequencing data of a study of Ad26.COV2.S vaccination and SARS-CoV-2 variants. Study context: Among those in the COV1001 Ad26.COV2.S trial arm was the donor. Study outcomes and limitations: Responses of spike-specific T cells (both CD8+ and CD4+) reportedly showed substantial breadth after vaccination. The TCR breadth and depth analyses may have produced an underestimate of total T cell responses.

Turning to this clone: The antigen is undetermined.

Treatment given: some 20 received Ad26.COV2.S at low or high dose, single or two shots; 5 received placebo; per-sample allocation not given. Vaccine and placebo recipients were sampled on day 63 after the first injection. The germline V gene encodes CDR1 SGHRS and CDR2 YFSETQ. The V gene lost 0 bases and the J gene lost 4 bases, with 10 bases spanning the gap. The CDR3 runs 14 residues. Using immunoSEQ multiplex PCR, the repertoire was profiled, and TCRdb retains in-frame clones only, with some absent. The sample holds around 350,000 clones, 70% to 90% seen once. V gene TRBV5-1 combines with J gene TRBJ1-1; no clear D gene. The starting material was peripheral blood, obtained in a trial of Ad26.COV2.S vaccine versus placebo. The source is a person between 18 and 60 years old who received the Ad26.COV2.S COVID-19 vaccine or a placebo. CDR3 sequence: CASSLEAGRTEAFF. CDR3 sequence (DNA): TGCGCCAGCAGCTTGGAAGCGGGCCGCACTGAAGCTTTCTTT.